A selection of T cell receptor beta chains follows, all from one sample in a study of human T cells and chemical hapten exposure. TCRdb itself ran the RACE reads through MiXCR, one entry per CDR3 protein. The repertoire has 130,000 or so distinct CDR3 sequences, more than 7.5% of them found once; the top ten carry 1.5% to 2%. Sample: whole blood. These receptors were collected from a male donor in good health. Some clones in this sample may be carry-over from other donors' samples. CDR3s include the opening cysteine and the closing phenylalanine or tryptophan. Each record gives: J gene, clone size, V gene, CDR3 length, CDR3 protein. Clone size is shown for a subset of rows, as once, few, many or a class of expanded clone.

>TRBJ2-3|few|TRBV15|14
CATSRDLSTDTQYF
>TRBJ2-3|few|TRBV7-2|15
CASSLVAGGGDTQYF
>TRBJ2-5|.|TRBV6-2/TRBV6-3|12
CASSYSVETQYF
>TRBJ1-1|many|TRBV20-1|15
CSADTGQGLNTEAFF
>TRBJ2-1|.|TRBV6-5|13
CASSLRTDNEQFF
>TRBJ1-4|.|TRBV20-1|14
CSARSEKTDEKLFF
>TRBJ1-5|few|TRBV6-6|17
CASSALGAGSGNQPQHF
>TRBJ2-6|.|TRBV3-1|14
CASSQGAGANVLTF
>TRBJ1-1|.|TRBV27|15
CASSPLKARRSEAFF
>TRBJ2-2|.|TRBV5-1|14
CASTPTVQSGELFF
>TRBJ1-2|few|TRBV29-1|12
CSAHGPNYGYTF
>TRBJ2-5|few|TRBV14|16
CASSPPGRGAEETQYF
>TRBJ1-1|few|TRBV6-5|13
CASSYSTGTGAFF
>TRBJ2-7|.|TRBV5-1|13
CASSSGTGAEQYF
>TRBJ2-4|many|TRBV13|15
CASSVQGSPKNIQYF
>TRBJ2-7|.|TRBV5-4|13
CASSQAGVHEQYF
>TRBJ2-3|few|TRBV6-2/TRBV6-3|12
CASSYEGDTQYF